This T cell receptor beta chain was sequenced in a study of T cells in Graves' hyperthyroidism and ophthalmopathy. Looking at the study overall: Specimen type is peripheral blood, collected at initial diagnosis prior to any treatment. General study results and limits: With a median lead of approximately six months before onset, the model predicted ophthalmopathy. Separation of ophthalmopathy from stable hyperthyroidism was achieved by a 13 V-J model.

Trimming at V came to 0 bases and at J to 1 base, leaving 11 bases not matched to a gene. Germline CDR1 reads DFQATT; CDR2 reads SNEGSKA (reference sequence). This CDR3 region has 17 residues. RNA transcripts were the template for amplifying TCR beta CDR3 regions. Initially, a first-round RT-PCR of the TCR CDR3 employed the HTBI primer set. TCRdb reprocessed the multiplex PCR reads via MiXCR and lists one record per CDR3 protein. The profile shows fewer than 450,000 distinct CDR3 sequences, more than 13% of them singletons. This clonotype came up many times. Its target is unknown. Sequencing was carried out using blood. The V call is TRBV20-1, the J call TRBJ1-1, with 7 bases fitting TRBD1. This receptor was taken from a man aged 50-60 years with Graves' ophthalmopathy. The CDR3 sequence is CSARDRNRGRGNTEAFF. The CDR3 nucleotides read TGCAGTGCTAGAGACCGAAACAGGGGCCGGGGGAACACTGAAGCTTTCTTT.